A selection of T cell receptor beta chains follows, all from one sample in a study of blood T cell repertoires in COVID-19. Sequenced by immunoSEQ multiplex PCR; TCRdb stores in-frame clones only, minus some. The table lists roughly 40,000 clones, 85% to 90% of them singletons. The sample was peripheral blood. Receptor source: a man aged 70-80 years with acute or convalescent COVID-19. Each CDR3 is given with its conserved first and last residue. The D gene is left open where the match is weak. Clone size, where shown, is once, few, many, or a class for clones that have expanded.

d_call: NA
clone_size: NA
j_call: TRBJ2-1
v_call: TRBV5-1
cdr3_nt: TGCGCCAGCAGCCCTTTGGAAACAGGGCCATACAATGAGCAGTTCTTC
cdr3_aa: CASSPLETGPYNEQFF

d_call: NA
clone_size: NA
j_call: TRBJ1-3
v_call: TRBV3-1/TRBV3-2
cdr3_nt: TGTGCCAGCAGCGTACAGGGCAGCCGTGGAAACACCATATATTTT
cdr3_aa: CASSVQGSRGNTIYF

d_call: TRBD1
clone_size: NA
j_call: TRBJ2-5
v_call: TRBV7-3
cdr3_nt: TGTGCCAGCAGCTTAACGCCCGGGACAGGGGTTGAGACCCAGTACTTC
cdr3_aa: CASSLTPGTGVETQYF

d_call: TRBD1
clone_size: NA
j_call: TRBJ2-2
v_call: TRBV7-3
cdr3_nt: TGTGCCAGCAGCTTCGGGACAGGTGGCCGGGAGCTGTTTTTT
cdr3_aa: CASSFGTGGRELFF

d_call: TRBD1
clone_size: few
j_call: TRBJ1-4
v_call: TRBV9
cdr3_nt: TGTGCCAGCAGCGCCCAGGGGGCGCTTAATGAAAAACTGTTTTTT
cdr3_aa: CASSAQGALNEKLFF

d_call: TRBD1
clone_size: NA
j_call: TRBJ1-4
v_call: TRBV7-2
cdr3_nt: TGTGCCAGCAGCGCGGACAGGGAAAAACTGTTTTTT
cdr3_aa: CASSADREKLFF

d_call: TRBD1
clone_size: NA
j_call: TRBJ1-2
v_call: TRBV29-1
cdr3_nt: TGCAGCGTTGAGGAACAGGGGATTTTGTCGAGAGGCTACACCTTC
cdr3_aa: CSVEEQGILSRGYTF

d_call: TRBD2
clone_size: few
j_call: TRBJ2-2
v_call: TRBV4-2
cdr3_nt: TGTGCCAGCAGCTCACTAGCGGGAGGGCCTAACACCGGGGAGCTGTTTTTT
cdr3_aa: CASSSLAGGPNTGELFF

d_call: TRBD1
clone_size: NA
j_call: TRBJ2-5
v_call: TRBV19
cdr3_nt: TGTGCCAGTGGAGGGTCCGGGACAGGGAGAGAGACCCAGTACTTC
cdr3_aa: CASGGSGTGRETQYF

d_call: NA
clone_size: NA
j_call: TRBJ2-2
v_call: TRBV24-1
cdr3_nt: TGTGCCACCAGTGATCCACGAGGCACCGGGGAGCTGTTTTTT
cdr3_aa: CATSDPRGTGELFF

d_call: TRBD1
clone_size: NA
j_call: TRBJ2-2
v_call: TRBV5-1
cdr3_nt: TGCGCCAGCAGCTTGGAAGGGGGCCGGAACACCGGGGAGCTGTTTTTT
cdr3_aa: CASSLEGGRNTGELFF

d_call: TRBD2
clone_size: NA
j_call: TRBJ2-7
v_call: TRBV4-3
cdr3_nt: TGCGCCAGCAGCCGGGGACTAGCGGGAGGACCGGACGAGCAGTACTTC
cdr3_aa: CASSRGLAGGPDEQYF

d_call: TRBD1
clone_size: NA
j_call: TRBJ1-1
v_call: TRBV18
cdr3_nt: TGTGCCAGCTCACCATTCTCCAACAGGGGATCTGAAGCTTTCTTT
cdr3_aa: CASSPFSNRGSEAFF

d_call: TRBD2
clone_size: NA
j_call: TRBJ2-3
v_call: TRBV3-1/TRBV3-2
cdr3_nt: TGTGCCAGCAGCCAAGCGGCGGGAGATCCCGGGGATACGCAGTATTTT
cdr3_aa: CASSQAAGDPGDTQYF

d_call: TRBD2
clone_size: NA
j_call: TRBJ2-1
v_call: TRBV5-1
cdr3_nt: TGCGTCAGCAGCTCTTGGACTAGCGGGAGTTTAAGGTCCTACAATGAGCAGTTCTTC
cdr3_aa: CVSSSWTSGSLRSYNEQFF

d_call: NA
clone_size: once
j_call: TRBJ1-2
v_call: TRBV5-6
cdr3_nt: TGTGCCAGCAGCGACACGCCGGGGGGCTATGGCTACACCTTC
cdr3_aa: CASSDTPGGYGYTF

d_call: TRBD2
clone_size: NA
j_call: TRBJ2-5
v_call: TRBV4-3
cdr3_nt: TGCGCCAGCAGTCCGGGACTAGCGGCGTACGGGGAGACCCAGTACTTC
cdr3_aa: CASSPGLAAYGETQYF

d_call: TRBD1
clone_size: NA
j_call: TRBJ1-6
v_call: TRBV6-5
cdr3_nt: TGTGCCAGCAGTTACTCGGGACAGGGGAAGTCACCCCTCCACTTT
cdr3_aa: CASSYSGQGKSPLHF

d_call: NA
clone_size: once
j_call: TRBJ2-1
v_call: TRBV4-2
cdr3_nt: TGTGCCAGCAGCCAAGAACCCGCGGATCAGGAGCAGTTCTTC
cdr3_aa: CASSQEPADQEQFF

d_call: TRBD1
clone_size: once
j_call: TRBJ2-1
v_call: TRBV14
cdr3_nt: TGTGCCAGCAGCCTAGGGACAGGGAAATTGTTCTTC
cdr3_aa: CASSLGTGKLFF

d_call: NA
clone_size: NA
j_call: TRBJ1-5
v_call: TRBV19
cdr3_nt: TGTGCCAGTAGGAGGGCAAGGAATCAGCCCCAGCATTTT
cdr3_aa: CASRRARNQPQHF

d_call: TRBD1
clone_size: NA
j_call: TRBJ2-1
v_call: TRBV19
cdr3_nt: TGTGCCAGTACCTGGACAGGGGGTTCCAATGAGCAGTTCTTC
cdr3_aa: CASTWTGGSNEQFF

d_call: TRBD1
clone_size: NA
j_call: TRBJ2-2
v_call: TRBV18
cdr3_nt: TGTGCCAGCTCAAGACAGGGGTACACCGGGGAGCTGTTTTTT
cdr3_aa: CASSRQGYTGELFF

d_call: NA
clone_size: NA
j_call: TRBJ2-1
v_call: TRBV7-2
cdr3_nt: TGTGCCAGCAGTTTAGGACCGGGGGTGGTAGATGAGCAGTTCTTC
cdr3_aa: CASSLGPGVVDEQFF

d_call: NA
clone_size: NA
j_call: TRBJ1-1
v_call: TRBV5-6
cdr3_nt: TGTGCCAGCAGCTTGGCCAGGGTCAATGAGATTATGAACACTGAAGCTTTCTTT
cdr3_aa: CASSLARVNEIMNTEAFF

d_call: NA
clone_size: NA
j_call: TRBJ1-5
v_call: TRBV6-5
cdr3_nt: TGTGCCAGCAGTTATGAGCTAAATCAGCCCCAGCATTTT
cdr3_aa: CASSYELNQPQHF

d_call: TRBD2
clone_size: NA
j_call: TRBJ2-1
v_call: TRBV19
cdr3_nt: TGTGCCAGTAGTATTCGGGCTAGCGGGAGCATAGGCAATGAGCAGTTCTTC
cdr3_aa: CASSIRASGSIGNEQFF

d_call: NA
clone_size: once
j_call: TRBJ2-7
v_call: TRBV7-2
cdr3_nt: TGTGCCAGCAGCTTAGTAGGGGCGGGGCCTACCTACGAGCAGTACTTC
cdr3_aa: CASSLVGAGPTYEQYF

d_call: NA
clone_size: NA
j_call: TRBJ2-3
v_call: TRBV6-5
cdr3_nt: TGTGCCAGCATGGGGGCCGATACGCAGTATTTT
cdr3_aa: CASMGADTQYF